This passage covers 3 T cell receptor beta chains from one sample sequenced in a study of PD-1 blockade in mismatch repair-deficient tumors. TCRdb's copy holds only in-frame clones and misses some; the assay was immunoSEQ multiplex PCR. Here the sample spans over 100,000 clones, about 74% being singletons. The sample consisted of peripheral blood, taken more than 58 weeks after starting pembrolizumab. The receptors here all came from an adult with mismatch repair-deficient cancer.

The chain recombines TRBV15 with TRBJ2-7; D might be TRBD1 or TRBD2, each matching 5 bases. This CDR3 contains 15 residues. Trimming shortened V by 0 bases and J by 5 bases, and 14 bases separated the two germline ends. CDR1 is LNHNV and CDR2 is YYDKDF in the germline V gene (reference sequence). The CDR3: CATSREWGLGDEQYF. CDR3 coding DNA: TGTGCCACCAGCAGAGAGTGGGGCTTGGGGGACGAGCAGTACTTC.

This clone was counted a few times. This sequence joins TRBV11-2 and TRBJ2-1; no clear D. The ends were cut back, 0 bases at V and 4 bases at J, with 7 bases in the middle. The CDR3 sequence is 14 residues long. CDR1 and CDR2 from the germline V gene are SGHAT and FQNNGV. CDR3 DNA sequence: TGTGCCAGCAGCTTAGATTGGCCTTACAATGAGCAGTTCTTC. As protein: CASSLDWPYNEQFF.

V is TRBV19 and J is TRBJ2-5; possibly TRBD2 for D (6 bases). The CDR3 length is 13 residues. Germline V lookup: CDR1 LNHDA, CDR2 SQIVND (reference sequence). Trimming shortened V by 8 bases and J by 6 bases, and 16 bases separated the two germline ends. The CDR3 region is CASCAGKGQTQYF. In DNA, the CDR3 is TGTGCCAGTTGCGCGGGAAAGGGACAGACCCAGTACTTC.